This entry features one TCR beta chain sequence. This CDR3 has 16 amino acids. Germline values: CDR1 MNHEY, CDR2 SMNVEV (reference sequence). V gave up 7 bases and J gave up 5 bases, with 24 bases separating them. The method was immunoSEQ multiplex PCR; TCRdb's version includes in-frame clones alone and lacks a portion of them. Seen here are 30,000 to 35,000 clones, 90% observed once, and the top ten hold around 10%. This sample was included in a study of T cell changes during pregnancy in multiple sclerosis. The source material was CD8+ T cells from peripheral blood mononuclear cells, sampled before pregnancy. This chain links TRBV27 with TRBJ2-7, with D maybe TRBD2 (5 bases). This TCR was recovered from a female donor with multiple sclerosis, enrolled in a pregnancy study. In nucleotides, the CDR3 is TGTGCCAGCACCCCGGACCGGGGATTCTTGTGGGACGAGCAGTACTTC. Amino acid sequence: CASTPDRGFLWDEQYF.